Below are 15 T cell receptor beta chains sequenced from a single sample in a study of identifying expanded T cells in peripheral blood. Using immunoSEQ multiplex PCR, the repertoire was profiled, and TCRdb retains in-frame clones only, with some absent. The sample lists around 100,000 clones, approximately 90% occurring once. Specimen: blood. The receptors were gathered from a person aged 18 to 75 in good health.

The V gene is TRBV5-4, the J gene TRBJ2-5; D unclear. This CDR3 has 13 amino acids. V lost 3 bases and J lost 1, with 7 bases in between. Germline loops: CDR1 SGHNT, CDR2 YYREEE (reference sequence). This chain's CDR3 is CASSSDPQETQYF. Here the CDR3 DNA reads TGTGCCAGCAGCTCTGACCCCCAAGAGACCCAGTACTTC.

The V gene is TRBV10-3, the J gene TRBJ2-2; no definite D call. This CDR3 is built from 13 residues. Germline V gene sequence: CDR1 ENHRY, CDR2 SYGVKD. V was clipped by 0 bases and J by 6 bases, with 5 bases between them. CDR3 nucleotide sequence: TGTGCCATCAGTGAGTCCGGGTCCGGGGAGCTGTTTTTT. This gives the protein CAISESGSGELFF.

This chain connects TRBV18 to TRBJ1-2, with D unclear. V gave up 1 base and J gave up 4 bases, with 13 bases separating them. The CDR3 sequence is 15 residues long. Germline values: CDR1 KGHSH, CDR2 LQKENI. This chain's CDR3 is CASSPRAVDLYGYTF. Written as DNA, the CDR3 is TGTGCCAGCTCACCACGGGCAGTCGACCTCTATGGCTACACCTTC.

J is TRBJ2-7 and V is TRBV10-2; possible D gene TRBD2, 8 bases. The germline CDR1 and CDR2 sequences are WSHSY and SAAADI. Trimming took 10 bases from V and 7 from J, leaving 20 bases between them. The CDR3 has 13 residues. This chain's CDR3 is CATSGGGLEEQYF. DNA for the CDR3: TGCGCCACCTCGGGAGGGGGCCTGGAAGAGCAGTACTTC.

The chain is built from TRBV5-4 and TRBJ2-2, with TRBD1 as a possible D gene (6 bases). Germline V gives CDR1 SGHNT, CDR2 YYREEE (reference sequence). The ends were cut back, 5 bases at V and 1 base at J, with 9 bases in the middle. The CDR3 covers 14 residues. This CDR3 is CASSPGQNTGELFF. In DNA form, the CDR3 reads TGTGCCAGCAGTCCGGGACAGAACACCGGGGAGCTGTTTTTT.

V gene TRBV6-1 combines with J gene TRBJ1-2; D is ambiguous. Trimming took off 3 bases at V and 1 base at J, with 9 bases between the two ends. The CDR3 consists of 14 residues. Germline-derived CDR1 and CDR2 are MNHNS and SASEGT. The CDR3, as DNA: TGTGCCAGCAGTGACAGGCCTCTTAACTATGGCTACACCTTC. Translated, it gives CASSDRPLNYGYTF.

The chain employs TRBV4-1 and TRBJ1-5, with D possibly TRBD1 on 5 matching bases. CDR3 length equals 15 residues. Germline CDR1 MGHRA, CDR2 YSYEKL. Trimming removed 6 bases at V and 4 bases at J, with 16 bases between. The DNA for the CDR3 is TGCGCCAGCAGTTCGGACATGGGAGGGAATCAGCCCCAGCATTTT. Translating gives CASSSDMGGNQPQHF.

The chain links TRBV10-2 to TRBJ2-5; TRBD2 matches at 13 bases. With V trimmed by 6 bases and J by 6 bases, 7 bases remained unmatched. The CDR3 covers 15 residues. Germline assignment: CDR1 WSHSY and CDR2 SAAADI. This CDR3 is CASRLAGGPGQTQYF. Written as DNA, the CDR3 is TGCGCCAGCAGACTAGCGGGGGGGCCGGGCCAGACCCAGTACTTC.

The chain joins TRBV2 to TRBJ1-2; TRBD1 matches 7 bases. The germline CDR1 and CDR2 sequences are SNHLY and FYNNEI. V trimming: 6 bases; J trimming: 6 bases; junction bases outside the gene matches: 10. This CDR3 is 14 amino acids long. The CDR3: CASSYRQGMDGYTF. The CDR3 bases are TGTGCCAGCAGCTACAGACAGGGCATGGATGGCTACACCTTC.

V gene TRBV5-5 combines with J gene TRBJ2-5; 9 positions agree with TRBD1. Germline V gene data show CDR1 as SGHKS and CDR2 as YYEKEE (reference sequence). There are 16 residues in the CDR3. V gave up 2 bases and J gave up 0 bases; unmatched junction bases: 5. Here the CDR3 DNA reads TGTGCCAGCAGCTTCCATGGGACAGGGAACCAAGAGACCCAGTACTTC. Amino acid sequence: CASSFHGTGNQETQYF.

CDR3 sequence reads: CASSLAARTYEQYF. The CDR3 DNA follows: TGCGCCAGCAGCTTGGCCGCCCGGACCTACGAGCAGTACTTC. The chain uses TRBV5-1 and TRBJ2-7; D remains unclear. The CDR3 is 14 residues long. Germline V lookup: CDR1 SGHRS, CDR2 YFSETQ. V was cut by 0 bases and J by 2 bases, with 9 bases left in between.

V and J are TRBV5-1 and TRBJ1-4, with TRBD1 as a possible D gene (5 bases). Germline assignment: CDR1 SGHRS and CDR2 YFSETQ. With 1 base removed from V and 7 bases from J, the gap between germline ends came to 14 bases. The CDR3 length is 15 residues. The DNA of the CDR3 is TGCGCCAGCAGCTTGCAGCCTACAGGCGGTGAAAAACTGTTTTTT. This encodes CASSLQPTGGEKLFF. Looking up the rest from reference TRBV5-1 and TRBJ1-4 gives the full variable domain: KAGVTQTPRYLIKTRGQQVTLSCSPISGHRSVSWYQQTPGQGLQFLFEYFSETQRNKGNFPGRFSGRQFSNSRSEMNVSTLELGDSALYLCASSLQPTGGEKLFFGSGTQLSVL.

The genes are TRBV9 and TRBJ2-5; 12 nucleotides match TRBD1. Germline lookup yields CDR1 SGDLS and CDR2 YYNGEE. V lost 4 bases, J lost 5 bases, and 9 bases stayed unmatched. The length of the CDR3 is 16 residues. CDR3 bases: TGTGCCAGCAGCTCCGGGACAGGGGGCTTGGTGGAGACCCAGTACTTC. Its translation is CASSSGTGGLVETQYF.

The chain recombines TRBV28 with TRBJ1-1; 7 positions agree with TRBD1. The CDR3 totals 15 residues. Germline assignment: CDR1 MDHEN and CDR2 SYDVKM. The V segment lost 6 bases and the J segment 1 base; nucleotides outside the gene matches: 8. CDR3 sequence: CASSYPGTANTEAFF. CDR3 bases: TGTGCCAGCAGCTACCCCGGGACAGCGAACACTGAAGCTTTCTTT.

A remark on this clone: Other DNA sequences of this sample code for an identical CDR3. This rearrangement joins TRBV9 to TRBJ1-4; 10 bases are a match to TRBD1. The CDR3 loop spans 15 amino acids. Per germline, CDR1 SGDLS and CDR2 YYNGEE. The V gene end was trimmed by 3 bases and the J gene end by 8 bases; junction bases not matched to a gene: 7. CDR3 coding DNA: TGTGCCAGCAGCGCCCTCGGACAGGGGGGGGAAAAACTGTTTTTT. Translating it yields CASSALGQGGEKLFF.